Included here is one TCR beta chain sequence, with context. Its antigen is not known. The V gene's germline CDR1 is MNHEY and CDR2 SMNVEV (reference sequence). Germline trimming cut 11 bases from V and 4 bases from J; bases unmatched to any gene: 13. This CDR3 spans 14 amino acids. The data were taken from a study of T cell repertoires in cytomegalovirus infection. Across the whole study: Public TCR beta signatures provided an indication of both CMV infection and a matching HLA type.

TCRdb called the reads again in MiXCR, with one record for every CDR3 protein. The sample contains about 58,000 distinct CDR3 sequences, more than 15% of which appear only once. This TCR was recovered from a human donor in good health (CMV status not recorded). Some clones in this sample may be carry-over from other donors' samples. The sequences come from CD8+ T cells from cultured PBMCs, collected from culture after CMV antigen stimulation. The gene calls are TRBV27 and TRBJ2-5; 7 positions agree with TRBD2. The CDR3 coding sequence is TGTGCCTCACATCCGGGCGGGAGAGGAGAGACCCAGTACTTC. Translated: CASHPGGRGETQYF.